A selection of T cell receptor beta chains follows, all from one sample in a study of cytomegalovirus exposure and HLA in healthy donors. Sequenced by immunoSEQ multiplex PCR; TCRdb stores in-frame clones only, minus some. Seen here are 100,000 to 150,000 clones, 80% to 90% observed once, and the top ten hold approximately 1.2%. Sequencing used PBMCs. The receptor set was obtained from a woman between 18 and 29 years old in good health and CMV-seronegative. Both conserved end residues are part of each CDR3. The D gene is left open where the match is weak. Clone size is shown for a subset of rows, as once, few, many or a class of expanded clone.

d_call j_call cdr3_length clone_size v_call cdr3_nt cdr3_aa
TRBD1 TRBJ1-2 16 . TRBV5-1 TGCGCCAGCAGCTTGAGTGTGGGACAGGGAATCTATGGCTACACCTTC CASSLSVGQGIYGYTF
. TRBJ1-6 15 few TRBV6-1 TGTGCCAGCAGTCCCGGGGAGGTGTCTGGTTCACCCCTCCACTTT CASSPGEVSGSPLHF
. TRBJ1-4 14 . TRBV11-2 TGTGCCAGCAGCTTAGTTCGGGGTTGGGAAAAACTGTTTTTT CASSLVRGWEKLFF
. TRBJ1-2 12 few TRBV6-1 TGTGCCAGCAGTGAACAGGACTATGGCTACACCTTC CASSEQDYGYTF
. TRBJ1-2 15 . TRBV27 TGTGCCAGCAGTGAATCCGGGACACCCGTCTATGGCTACACCTTC CASSESGTPVYGYTF
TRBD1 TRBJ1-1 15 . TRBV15 TGTGCCACCAGCCGGGACAGGGGGCCCGGCACTGAAGCTTTCTTT CATSRDRGPGTEAFF
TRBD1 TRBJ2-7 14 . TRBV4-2 TGTGCCAGCAGCCCGGGGACAGGAACCTACGAGCAGTACTTC CASSPGTGTYEQYF
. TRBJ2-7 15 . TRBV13 TGTGCCAGCAGCGGAAAATCGGGACTCCCCATCGAGCAGTACTTC CASSGKSGLPIEQYF
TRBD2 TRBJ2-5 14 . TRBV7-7 TGTGCTAGCAGCACTAGCGGGGTGCAAGAGACCCAGTACTTC CASSTSGVQETQYF
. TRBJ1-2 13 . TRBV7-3 TGTGCCAGCAGCTTAGTCAGAAACTATGGCTACACCTTC CASSLVRNYGYTF
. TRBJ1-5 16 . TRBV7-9 TGTGCCAGCAGCTTAGGTGGGGGCCGCGCCAATCAGCCCCAGCATTTT CASSLGGGRANQPQHF
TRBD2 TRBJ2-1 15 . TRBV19 TGTGCCAGTAGTAGAGGACTAGCGGGGAACAATGAGCAGTTCTTC CASSRGLAGNNEQFF
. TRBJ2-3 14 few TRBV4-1 TGCGCCAGCAGCCAAGTTTCCAACACAGATACGCAGTATTTT CASSQVSNTDTQYF
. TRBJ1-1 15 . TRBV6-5 TGTGCCAGCAGTCCCAGTGTTAATTTGAACACTGAAGCTTTCTTT CASSPSVNLNTEAFF
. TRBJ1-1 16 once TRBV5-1 TGCGCCAGCAGCTTGGTTCTCCAGGGGAGTGGATCTGAAGCTTTCTTT CASSLVLQGSGSEAFF
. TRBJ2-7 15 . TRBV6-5 TGTGCCAGCAGTACCGAGGGGGGGGGATCCTACGAGCAGTACTTC CASSTEGGGSYEQYF
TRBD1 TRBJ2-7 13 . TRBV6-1 TGTGCCTACTTACCGGGACAGAGCTACGAGCAGTACTTC CAYLPGQSYEQYF
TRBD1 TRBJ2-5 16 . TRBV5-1 TGCGCCAGCAGCTTTACAGGGACAGAGACACAAGAGACCCAGTACTTC CASSFTGTETQETQYF
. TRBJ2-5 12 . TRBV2 TGTGCCAGCGGGGACTCCCGGGAGACCCAGTACTTC CASGDSRETQYF
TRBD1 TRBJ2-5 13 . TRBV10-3 TGTGCCATCAACAACGGACAGGGGGAGACCCAGTACTTC CAINNGQGETQYF
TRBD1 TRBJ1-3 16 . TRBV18 TGTGCCAGCTCATTCAGACTACAGGGGGAAGGAAACACCATATATTTT CASSFRLQGEGNTIYF
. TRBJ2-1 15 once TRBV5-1 TGCGCCAGCAGCCATACAGGCTCATTCGACAATGAGCAGTTCTTC CASSHTGSFDNEQFF
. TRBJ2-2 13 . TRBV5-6 TGTGCCAGCAAGGAGAGGAACACCGGGGAGCTGTTTTTT CASKERNTGELFF
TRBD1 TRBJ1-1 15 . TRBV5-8 TGTGCCAGCAGCTTTAGTGTCAGGGGGTACACTGAAGCTTTCTTT CASSFSVRGYTEAFF
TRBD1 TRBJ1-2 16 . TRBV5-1 TGCGCCAGCAGCTTGAAGCCGGGACAGGGGAACTATGGCTACACCTTC CASSLKPGQGNYGYTF
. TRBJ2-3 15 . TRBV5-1 TGCGCCAGCAGCTTGGTATCGGGGGGCACAGATACGCAGTATTTT CASSLVSGGTDTQYF
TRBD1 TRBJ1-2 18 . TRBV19 TGTGCCAGTAGTATTCCCCCAGGGGGCGAGTCCGGCGGTGGTGGCTACACCTTC CASSIPPGGESGGGGYTF
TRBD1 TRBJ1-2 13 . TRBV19 TGTGCCAGTAAGGGGACAGGATATTATGGCTACACCTTC CASKGTGYYGYTF
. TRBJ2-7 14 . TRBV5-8 TGTGCCAGCAGCTTGGGGGACTCGGACTACGAGCAGTACTTC CASSLGDSDYEQYF
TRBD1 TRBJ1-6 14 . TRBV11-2 TGTGCCAGCAGCTTCGGACAGGGGGCGGAACCCCTCCACTTT CASSFGQGAEPLHF
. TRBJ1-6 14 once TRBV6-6 TGTGCCAGCAGACCTCAGGGTCTAGGCTCACCCCTCCACTTT CASRPQGLGSPLHF
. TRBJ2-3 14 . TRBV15 TGTGCCACCAGCAGTAGGGGGGGCATAGATACGCAGTATTTT CATSSRGGIDTQYF
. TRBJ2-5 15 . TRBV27 TGTGCCAGCAGTGCACGCAGGGGGAGGAAAGAGACCCAGTACTTC CASSARRGRKETQYF
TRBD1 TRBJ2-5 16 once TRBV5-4 TGTGCCAGCAGCTTGGCCAAGAGGGGGCCGGGAGAGACCCAGTACTTC CASSLAKRGPGETQYF
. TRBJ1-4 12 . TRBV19 TGTGCCAGTACCCTACCGAATGAAAAACTGTTTTTT CASTLPNEKLFF
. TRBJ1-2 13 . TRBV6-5 TGTGCCAGCAAGTCATCTACCCGAGATGGCTACACCTTC CASKSSTRDGYTF
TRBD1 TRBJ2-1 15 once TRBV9 TGTGCCAGCAGCCGAGGGGGCGACGCCTACAATGAGCAGTTCTTC CASSRGGDAYNEQFF
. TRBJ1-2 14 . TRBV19 TGTGCCAGTACCGTCGGGACTCCCTCCTATGGCTACACCTTC CASTVGTPSYGYTF
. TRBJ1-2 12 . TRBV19 TGTGCCAGTACCAAAGGGGGATATGGCTACACCTTC CASTKGGYGYTF
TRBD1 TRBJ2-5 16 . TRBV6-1 TGTGCCAGCAGTAAAGTTGAGGGGGCTTACCAAGAGACCCAGTACTTC CASSKVEGAYQETQYF
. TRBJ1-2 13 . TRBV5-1 TGCGCCAGCAGCTTGGTATATAACTATGGCTACACCTTC CASSLVYNYGYTF
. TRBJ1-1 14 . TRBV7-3 TGTGCCAGCAGCTTCCTCGGGGGAGGGACTGAAGCTTTCTTT CASSFLGGGTEAFF
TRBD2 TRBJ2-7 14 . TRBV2 TGTGCCAGCACCCTAGCGGGGGAATACTACGAGCAGTACTTC CASTLAGEYYEQYF
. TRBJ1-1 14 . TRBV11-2 TGTGCCAGCAGCTTAGCAGGGTGGTGGACTGAAGCTTTCTTT CASSLAGWWTEAFF
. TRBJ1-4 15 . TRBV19 TGTGCCAGTAGTGGCAGGGTTGCGGGAGATGAAAAACTGTTTTTT CASSGRVAGDEKLFF
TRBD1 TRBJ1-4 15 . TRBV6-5 TGTGCCAGCAGTTACGACAGGGGGCGAAATGAAAAACTGTTTTTT CASSYDRGRNEKLFF
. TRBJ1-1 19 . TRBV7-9 TGTGCCAGCAGCTTAGCTATGCTCGTCGAAATAGGGGCGACGACTGAAGCTTTCTTT CASSLAMLVEIGATTEAFF
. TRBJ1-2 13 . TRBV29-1 TGCAGCGTTCGGGAGGACAGCAACTATGGCTACACCTTC CSVREDSNYGYTF
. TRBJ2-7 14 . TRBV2 TGTGCCAGCCGCGCCGAGGGTTTAGTAGACGAGCAGTACTTC CASRAEGLVDEQYF
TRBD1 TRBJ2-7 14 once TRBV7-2 TGTGCCAGCAGCTTGAGAGGGGGCCCCTACGAGCAGTACTTC CASSLRGGPYEQYF
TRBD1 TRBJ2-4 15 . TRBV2 TGTGCCAGCAGGAGCACAGGGGCTGGGTACAACATTCAGTACTTC CASRSTGAGYNIQYF
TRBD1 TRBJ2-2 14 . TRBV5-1 TGCGCCAGCAGCCCCCGGGACAGCACCGGGGAGCTGTTTTTT CASSPRDSTGELFF
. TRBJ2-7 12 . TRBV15 TGTGCCACCAGCAGAGATAGTGAGGGGCAGTACTTC CATSRDSEGQYF
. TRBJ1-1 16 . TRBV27 TGTGCCAGCAGCTCCCCCGCAGGGCTGCGGGGAGGTGAAGCTTTCTTT CASSSPAGLRGGEAFF
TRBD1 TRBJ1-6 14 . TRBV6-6 TGTGCCAGCAGCCTGACAGGGGTAAATTCACCCCTCCACTTT CASSLTGVNSPLHF
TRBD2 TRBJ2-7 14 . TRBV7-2 TGTGCCAGCAGCTCCGGGGGGAGGTCCTACGAGCAGTACTTC CASSSGGRSYEQYF
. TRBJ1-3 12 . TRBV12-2 TGTGCAAGTCGTCTTCAGGGAAACACCATATATTTT CASRLQGNTIYF